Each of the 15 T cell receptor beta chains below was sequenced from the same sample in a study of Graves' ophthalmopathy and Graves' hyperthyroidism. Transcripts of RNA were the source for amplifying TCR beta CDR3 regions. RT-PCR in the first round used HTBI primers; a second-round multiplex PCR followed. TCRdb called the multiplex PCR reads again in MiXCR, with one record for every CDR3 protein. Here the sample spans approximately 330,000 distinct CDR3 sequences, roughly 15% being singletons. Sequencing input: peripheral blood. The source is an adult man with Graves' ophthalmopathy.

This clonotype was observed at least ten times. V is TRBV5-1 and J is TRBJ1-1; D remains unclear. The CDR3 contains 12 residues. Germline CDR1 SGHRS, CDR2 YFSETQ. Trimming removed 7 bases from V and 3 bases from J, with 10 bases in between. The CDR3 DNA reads TGCGCCAGCGGCTCGGAGTACACTGAAGCTTTCTTT. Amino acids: CASGSEYTEAFF.

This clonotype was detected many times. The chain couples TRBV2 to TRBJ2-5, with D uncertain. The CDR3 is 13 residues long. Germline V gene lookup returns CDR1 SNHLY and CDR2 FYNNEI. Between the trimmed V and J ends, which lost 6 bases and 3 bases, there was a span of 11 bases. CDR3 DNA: TGTGCCAGCAGAGCGACGGCCGAAGAGACCCAGTACTTC. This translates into CASRATAEETQYF.

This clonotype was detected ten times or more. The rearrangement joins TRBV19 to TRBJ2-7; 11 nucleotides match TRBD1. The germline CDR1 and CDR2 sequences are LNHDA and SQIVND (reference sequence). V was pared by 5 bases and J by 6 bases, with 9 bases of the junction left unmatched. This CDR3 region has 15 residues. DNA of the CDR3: TGTGCCAGTAGTTCCCCGGGACAGGGGGTTTTCGAGCAGTACTTC. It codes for CASSSPGQGVFEQYF.

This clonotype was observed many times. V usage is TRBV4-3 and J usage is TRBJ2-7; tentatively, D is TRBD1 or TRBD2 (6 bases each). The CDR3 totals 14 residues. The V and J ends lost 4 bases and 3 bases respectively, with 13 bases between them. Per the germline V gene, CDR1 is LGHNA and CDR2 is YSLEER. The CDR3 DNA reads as TGCGCCAGCAGCCCGGGGGTAGGGGGCTACGAGCAGTACTTC. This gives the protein CASSPGVGGYEQYF.

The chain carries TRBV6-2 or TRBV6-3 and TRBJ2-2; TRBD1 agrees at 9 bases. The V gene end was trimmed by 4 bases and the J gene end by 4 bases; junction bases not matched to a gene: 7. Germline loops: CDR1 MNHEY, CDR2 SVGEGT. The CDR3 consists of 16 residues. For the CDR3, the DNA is TGTGCCAGCAGTTTAACAGGGGGCCGTGGCACCGGGGAGCTGTTTTTT. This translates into CASSLTGGRGTGELFF.

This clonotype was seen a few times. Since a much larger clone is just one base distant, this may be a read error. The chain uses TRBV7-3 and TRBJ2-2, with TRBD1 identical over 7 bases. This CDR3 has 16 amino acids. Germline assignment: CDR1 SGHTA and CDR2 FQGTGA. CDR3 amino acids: CAISALGQTNTGELFF. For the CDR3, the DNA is TGTGCCATCAGCGCCCTGGGACAGACGAACACCGGGGAGCTGTTTTTT. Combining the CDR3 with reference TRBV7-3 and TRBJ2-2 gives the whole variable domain GAGVSQTPSNKVTEKGKYVELRCDPISGHTALYWYRQSLGQGPEFLIYFQGTGAADDSGLPNDRFFAVRPEGSVSTLKIQRTERGDSAVYLCAISALGQTNTGELFFGEGSRLTVL.

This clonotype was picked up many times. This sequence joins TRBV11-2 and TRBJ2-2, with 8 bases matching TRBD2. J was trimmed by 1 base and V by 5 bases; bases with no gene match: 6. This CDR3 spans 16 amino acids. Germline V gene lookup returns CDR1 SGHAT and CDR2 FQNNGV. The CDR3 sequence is CASSRRTSQNTGELFF. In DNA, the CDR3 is TGTGCCAGCAGCCGTCGGACTAGCCAGAACACCGGGGAGCTGTTTTTT.

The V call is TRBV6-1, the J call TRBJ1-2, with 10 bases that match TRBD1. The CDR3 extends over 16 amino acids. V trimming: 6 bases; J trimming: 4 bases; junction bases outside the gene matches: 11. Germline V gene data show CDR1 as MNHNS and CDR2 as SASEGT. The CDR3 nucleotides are TGTGCCAGCAGCCCCATAAGGACAGGGGGAGGCTATGGCTACACCTTC. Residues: CASSPIRTGGGYGYTF.

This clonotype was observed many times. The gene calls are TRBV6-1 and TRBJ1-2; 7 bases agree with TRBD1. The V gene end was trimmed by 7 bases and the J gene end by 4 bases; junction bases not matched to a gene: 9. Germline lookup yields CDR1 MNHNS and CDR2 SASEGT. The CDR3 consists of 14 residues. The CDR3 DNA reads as TGTGCCAGCACACCAACGGGACAGCCCTATGGCTACACCTTC. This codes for CASTPTGQPYGYTF.

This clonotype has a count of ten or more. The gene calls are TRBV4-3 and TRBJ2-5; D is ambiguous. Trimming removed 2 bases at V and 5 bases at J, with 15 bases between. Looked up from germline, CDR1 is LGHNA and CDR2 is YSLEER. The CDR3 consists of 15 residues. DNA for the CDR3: TGCGCCAGCAGCCAACTCCTTTTCCACGGGGAGACCCAGTACTTC. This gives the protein CASSQLLFHGETQYF.

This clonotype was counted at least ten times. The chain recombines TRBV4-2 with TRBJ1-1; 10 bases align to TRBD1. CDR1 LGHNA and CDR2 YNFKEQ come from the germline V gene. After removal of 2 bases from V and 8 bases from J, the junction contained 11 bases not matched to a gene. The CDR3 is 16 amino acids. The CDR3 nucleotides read TGTGCCAGCAGCCAATTCCTAGACAGGGGGCATTACGAAGCTTTCTTT. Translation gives CASSQFLDRGHYEAFF.

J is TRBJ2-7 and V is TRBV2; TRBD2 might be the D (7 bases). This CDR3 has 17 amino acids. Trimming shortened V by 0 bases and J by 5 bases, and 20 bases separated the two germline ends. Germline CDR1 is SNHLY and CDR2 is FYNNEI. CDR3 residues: CASSEALLGGRDDEQYF. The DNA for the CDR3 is TGTGCCAGCAGTGAAGCGCTTCTGGGGGGGCGCGACGACGAGCAGTACTTC.

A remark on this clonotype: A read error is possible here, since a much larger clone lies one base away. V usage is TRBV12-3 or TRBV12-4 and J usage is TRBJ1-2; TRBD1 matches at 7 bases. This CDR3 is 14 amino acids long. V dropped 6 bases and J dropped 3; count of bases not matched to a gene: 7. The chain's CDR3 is CASRPLQGYYGYTF. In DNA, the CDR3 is TGTGCCAGCAGACCCCTACAGGGGTACTATGGCTACACCTTC.

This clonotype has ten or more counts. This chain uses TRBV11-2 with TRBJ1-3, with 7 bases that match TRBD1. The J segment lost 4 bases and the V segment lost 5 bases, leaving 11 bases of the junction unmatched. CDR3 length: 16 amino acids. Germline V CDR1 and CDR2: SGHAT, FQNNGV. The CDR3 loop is CASSPGGGDRGNTIYF. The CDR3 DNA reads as TGTGCCAGCAGCCCAGGGGGGGGGGACAGAGGAAACACCATATATTTT.

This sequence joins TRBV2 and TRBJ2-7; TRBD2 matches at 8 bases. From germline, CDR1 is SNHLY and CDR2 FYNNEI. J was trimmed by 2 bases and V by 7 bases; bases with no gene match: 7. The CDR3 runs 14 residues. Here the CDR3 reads CASNDHGGAYEQYF. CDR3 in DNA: TGTGCCAGCAATGACCACGGGGGGGCCTACGAGCAGTACTTC.